This T cell receptor beta chain was retrieved from a study of T cell responses to AZD1222 COVID-19 vaccine. Study results and limitations: The sample set comprised mostly white British donors with more females, and clonal diversity was possibly underestimated.

Profiling relied on immunoSEQ multiplex PCR, and the TCRdb table lists in-frame clones only, not all of them. The data hold 110,000 to 150,000 clones, with under 95% observed a single time. Germline CDR1 is MDHEN and CDR2 is SYDVKM. V dropped 5 bases and J dropped 3 bases, with 13 bases sitting between them. This CDR3 has 15 residues. To note about this clone: Antigen unknown.

Sample: peripheral blood, taken on day 0 of AZD1222 vaccination. This receptor was obtained from an adult in good health. J is TRBJ1-4 and V is TRBV28; the D is unclear. The CDR3 region is CASSRTRNANEKLFF. The CDR3 DNA reads TGTGCCAGCAGTCGCACCAGGAACGCTAATGAAAAACTGTTTTTT.